This TCR beta chain was identified during a study of T cell responses to AZD1222 COVID-19 vaccine. Notes on the study in general: Without day 14 samples, only post-peak T cell repertoires were studied. Spike-specific TCR breadth and depth went up after people got two AZD1222 doses. Epitopes outside B.1.351 and B.1.1.7 mutated regions reportedly drew nearly half of spike TCRs. Spike was spanned by vaccine-associated CD4 TCRs, with dominance at 160-218 and 743-854.

The assay was immunoSEQ multiplex PCR, and TCRdb's table has in-frame clones only and misses some. The sample has around 130,000 clones, about 85% seen once; the top ten hold 2.5% to 3.5%. As concerns this clone: Its antigen is unknown.

Germline lookup yields CDR1 SGHNT and CDR2 YENEEA. CDR3 length equals 14 residues. With 1 base removed from V and 5 bases from J, the gap between germline ends came to 8 bases. The source was peripheral blood, collected 28 days after the second AZD1222 dose. The gene calls are TRBV11-3 and TRBJ2-2; no definite D call. This TCR came from an adult who received the AZD1222 COVID-19 vaccine. The CDR3 sequence: CASSLGQATGELFF. Here the CDR3 DNA reads TGTGCCAGCAGCTTAGGGCAGGCGACCGGGGAGCTGTTTTTT.